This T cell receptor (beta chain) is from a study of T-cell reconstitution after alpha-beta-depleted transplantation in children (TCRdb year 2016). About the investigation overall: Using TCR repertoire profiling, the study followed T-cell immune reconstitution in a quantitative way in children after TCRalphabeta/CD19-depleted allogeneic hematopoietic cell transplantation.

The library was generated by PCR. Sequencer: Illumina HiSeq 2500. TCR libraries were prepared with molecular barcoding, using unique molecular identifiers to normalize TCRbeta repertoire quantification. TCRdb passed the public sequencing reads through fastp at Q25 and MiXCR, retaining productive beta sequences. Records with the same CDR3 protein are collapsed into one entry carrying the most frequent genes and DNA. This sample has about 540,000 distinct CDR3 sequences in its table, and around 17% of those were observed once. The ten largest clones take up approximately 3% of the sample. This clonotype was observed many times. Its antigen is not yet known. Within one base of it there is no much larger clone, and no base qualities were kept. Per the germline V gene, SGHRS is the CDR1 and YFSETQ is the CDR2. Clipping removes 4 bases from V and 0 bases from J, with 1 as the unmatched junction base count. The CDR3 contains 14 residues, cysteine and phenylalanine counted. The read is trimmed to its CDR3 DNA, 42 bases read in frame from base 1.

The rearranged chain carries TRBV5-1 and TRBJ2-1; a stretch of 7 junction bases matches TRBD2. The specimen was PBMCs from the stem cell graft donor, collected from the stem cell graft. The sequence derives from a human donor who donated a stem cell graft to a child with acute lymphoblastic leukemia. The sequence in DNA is TGCGCCAGCAGCGGCGGGAGCTCCTACAATGAGCAGTTCTTC. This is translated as CASSGGSSYNEQFF.